Sequencing of this T cell receptor beta chain was carried out in a study of CD8 T cells in Susac syndrome (dated 2019 in TCRdb). Concerning the study at large: Of the Susac syndrome patients who were sequenced, roughly six had clinically active disease and eight or nine were in clinical remission. At blood withdrawal, Susac syndrome patients were either therapy-naive, taking corticosteroids (in some cases with IVIg as well), or taking IVIg alone. The study used repertoire sequencing to test whether antigen drove CD8+ T cell activation and differentiation in Susac syndrome. CD8+ T cell repertoire clonality was compared between some 13 healthy donors, approximately 14 Susac syndrome patients and around 15 multiple sclerosis patients.

On this clonotype: It lacks a known antigen. Per-base qualities were not stored, and no clone one base away is much larger.

RNA was extracted with the RNeasy kit and roughly 0.45 to 1 ug was reverse transcribed using random hexamers. The immunoSEQ multiplex PCR assay, covering 54 Vbeta and 13 Jbeta segments, was used to amplify TCR beta CDR3 regions. Bias from PCR amplification was corrected by using a synthetic template baseline for primer optimization and for computational correction. Concerning the study's data processing: Reads were annotated to V, D and J genes per IMGT and analyzed with immunoSEQ Analyzer, keeping only productive sequences. To calculate clonality, Shannon entropy was normalized by log2 of the number of productive unique sequences and then subtracted from one. For each patient and control, public and private clones were evaluated within the 100 most prevalent clones. Susac-specific clones were defined as absent from healthy and MS cohorts, about 1,100 published viral clones and other ImmuneACCESS disease sequences. TCRdb's own reprocessing of the public reads used fastp at Q25 and MiXCR and kept productive beta chains. Records with the same CDR3 protein are collapsed into one entry carrying the most frequent genes and DNA. TCRdb's processing, not the authors' own work, is the source of the V and J calls. This sample is represented by around 79,000 distinct CDR3 sequences; around 94% of them were singletons. The leading ten clones occupy 0.5% to 0.65% of the sample.

V sheds 7 bases and J sheds 7 bases, leaving 11 bases between their ends. The CDR1 and CDR2 encoded by the germline V gene (reference sequence) are DFQATT and SNEGSKA. From cysteine to phenylalanine, the CDR3 is 10 amino acids long. Only CDR3 DNA is held: 30 bases, read in frame from base 1. Peripheral blood CD8+ and CD4+ T cells from healthy donors, Susac syndrome patients and multiple sclerosis patients were profiled using high-throughput TCR beta sequencing. Recently defined diagnostic criteria for definite or probable disease were met by the Susac syndrome patients. Bulk CD8+ and CD4+ T cells were purified by magnetic negative isolation, while CD8+ TEMRA cells were enriched using FACS. Blood was collected in EDTA tubes and processed within 24 hours, with PBMCs isolated through density gradient centrifugation. PBMCs intended for TCR sequencing were cryopreserved in liquid nitrogen and were subsequently thawed in a 37 degrees C water bath. A purity of at least 90% was achieved for sorted or isolated CD4+, CD8+ and CD8+ TEMRA cells.

The investigation overall reported the following: The number of individuals in the TCR sequencing and HLA analysis was acknowledged as relatively small. Looking at Susac-specific public clones, the researchers identified roughly 17 in the total CD8+ repertoire and about 5 in the CD8+ TEMRA repertoire. Clonal expansion was observed in Susac syndrome CD8+ repertoires, with the highest expansion in CD8+ TEMRA cells and greater expansion in clinically active than in remitting patients.

The V and J segments used are TRBV20-1 and TRBJ2-7; the D call is tentative, TRBD1 or TRBD2, as each matches 6 bases. Sequenced input: CD8+ T cells from PBMCs. This clonotype originated in a human donor with Susac syndrome. The sequence in DNA is TGCAGTGGGGGGGCAGGGGAGCAGTACTTC. It specifies CSGGAGEQYF.